This T cell receptor beta chain is drawn from a study of T cells in Graves' hyperthyroidism and ophthalmopathy. This clonotype came up a few times. Antigen unknown. No progression to ophthalmopathy during 18 months of follow-up defined stable disease. Newly diagnosed hyperthyroidism patients aged 18 to 65 years had disease lasting under 2 months. Study-wide results and caveats: Expanded thyroid clonotypes (above 0.001) were mostly also found in blood. In validation, the model predicted ophthalmopathy. These predictions came a median 6.5 months before onset.

Amplification yielded TCR beta CDR3 regions, with RNA transcripts as the source. The study used the HTBI primer set for a first-round RT-PCR of the TCR CDR3. TCRdb itself ran the multiplex PCR reads through MiXCR, one entry per CDR3 protein. Of 560,000 or so distinct CDR3 sequences in the sample, roughly 50% were seen once. Looked up from germline, CDR1 is SNHLY and CDR2 is FYNNEI. This CDR3 contains 15 residues. Deletions cut 2 bases from V and 2 bases from J, with 10 bases between. The receptor was derived from a young woman with Graves' hyperthyroidism. The source material was peripheral blood or thyroid tissue (not recorded which). V and J are TRBV2 and TRBJ1-3; D remains ambiguous. CDR3 coding DNA: TGTGCCAGCAGTGAAAGCATAGATCCTGGAAACACCATATATTTT. This encodes CASSESIDPGNTIYF.